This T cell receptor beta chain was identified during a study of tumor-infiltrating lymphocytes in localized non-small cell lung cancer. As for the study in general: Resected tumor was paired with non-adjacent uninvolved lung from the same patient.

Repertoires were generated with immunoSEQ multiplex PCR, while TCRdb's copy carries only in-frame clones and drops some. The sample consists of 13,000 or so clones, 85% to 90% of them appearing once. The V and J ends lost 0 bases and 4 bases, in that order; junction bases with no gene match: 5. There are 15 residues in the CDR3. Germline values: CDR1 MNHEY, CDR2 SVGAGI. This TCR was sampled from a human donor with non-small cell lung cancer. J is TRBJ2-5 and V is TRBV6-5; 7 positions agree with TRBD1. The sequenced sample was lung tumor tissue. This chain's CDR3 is CASSYSTGLGETQYF. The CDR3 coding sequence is TGTGCCAGCAGTTACTCGACAGGGTTGGGAGAGACCCAGTACTTC.